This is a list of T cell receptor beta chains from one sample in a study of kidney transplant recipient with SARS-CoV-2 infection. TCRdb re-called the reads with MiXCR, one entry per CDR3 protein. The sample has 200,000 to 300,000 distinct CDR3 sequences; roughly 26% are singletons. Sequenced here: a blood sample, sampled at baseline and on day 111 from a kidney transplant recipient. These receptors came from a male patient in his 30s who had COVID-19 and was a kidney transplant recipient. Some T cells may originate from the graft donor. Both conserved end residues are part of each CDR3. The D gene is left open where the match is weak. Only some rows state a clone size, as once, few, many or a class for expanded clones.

CDR3aa: CSARDAFGGYEQYF
CDR3nt: TGCAGTGCTAGAGATGCGTTTGGGGGCTACGAGCAGTACTTC
abundance: many
v_gene: TRBV20-1
j_gene: TRBJ2-7
d_gene: NA

CDR3aa: CAWSLPGGGTEAFF
CDR3nt: TGTGCCTGGAGTCTCCCAGGGGGCGGCACTGAAGCTTTCTTT
abundance: NA
v_gene: TRBV30
j_gene: TRBJ1-1
d_gene: TRBD1

CDR3aa: CASSSTSGETQYF
CDR3nt: TGTGCCAGCAGCTCCACTAGCGGAGAGACCCAGTACTTC
abundance: many
v_gene: TRBV5-6
j_gene: TRBJ2-5
d_gene: TRBD2

CDR3aa: CASTAPNYGYTF
CDR3nt: TGTGCCAGCACCGCACCTAACTATGGCTACACCTTC
abundance: many
v_gene: TRBV28
j_gene: TRBJ1-2
d_gene: NA

CDR3aa: CSAPDRPSSSYNEQFF
CDR3nt: TGCAGTGCTCCTGACAGGCCGTCCAGCTCCTACAATGAGCAGTTCTTC
abundance: NA
v_gene: TRBV20-1
j_gene: TRBJ2-1
d_gene: NA

CDR3aa: CASSEAGGPNEQFF
CDR3nt: TGTGCCAGCAGTGAAGCGGGGGGGCCCAATGAGCAGTTCTTC
abundance: NA
v_gene: TRBV6-4
j_gene: TRBJ2-1
d_gene: TRBD2

CDR3aa: CASSLSGSRNNEQFF
CDR3nt: TGTGCCAGCAGTTTATCCGGGAGTCGAAACAATGAGCAGTTCTTC
abundance: few
v_gene: TRBV12-3/TRBV12-4
j_gene: TRBJ2-1
d_gene: NA

CDR3aa: CASSLDRGGSVAGELFF
CDR3nt: TGTGCCAGTAGCCTGGACAGGGGTGGTTCGGTAGCCGGGGAGCTGTTTTTT
abundance: many
v_gene: TRBV19
j_gene: TRBJ2-2
d_gene: TRBD1

CDR3aa: CAWGTARYRKTYGYTF
CDR3nt: TGTGCCTGGGGGACAGCGCGTTATAGAAAGACCTATGGCTACACCTTC
abundance: many
v_gene: TRBV30
j_gene: TRBJ1-2
d_gene: TRBD1

CDR3aa: CASSLRPKGGSHRYNEQFF
CDR3nt: TGCGCCAGCAGCCTCCGACCGAAGGGCGGGAGTCATCGTTACAATGAGCAGTTCTTC
abundance: many
v_gene: TRBV4-1
j_gene: TRBJ2-1
d_gene: TRBD2

CDR3aa: CGSYSNDSRKTYGYTF
CDR3nt: TGTGGCAGTTATTCAAATGATAGCCGAAAGACCTATGGCTACACCTTC
abundance: many
v_gene: TRBV8-2
j_gene: TRBJ1-2
d_gene: NA

CDR3aa: CASSLYSLGWKPFTGQYF
CDR3nt: TGTGCCAGCAGTTTATATTCGCTGGGTTGGAAGCCGTTTACCGGGCAGTACTTC
abundance: many
v_gene: TRBV28
j_gene: TRBJ2-7
d_gene: NA

CDR3aa: CASSSPPASVLTF
CDR3nt: TGTGCCAGCAGTTCGCCCCCCGCCAGCGTCCTGACTTTC
abundance: many
v_gene: TRBV28
j_gene: TRBJ2-6
d_gene: NA

CDR3aa: CASRGTSGLGEQYF
CDR3nt: TGTGCCAGCAGGGGGACTAGCGGATTAGGAGAGCAGTACTTC
abundance: many
v_gene: TRBV7-8
j_gene: TRBJ2-7
d_gene: TRBD2

CDR3aa: CSAVEMLFRKTYGYTF
CDR3nt: TGCAGTGCTGTGGAGATGCTGTTTCGAAAGACCTATGGCTACACCTTC
abundance: many
v_gene: TRBV20-1
j_gene: TRBJ1-2
d_gene: NA

CDR3aa: CASREGVQETQYF
CDR3nt: TGTGCCAGCAGGGAAGGTGTCCAAGAGACCCAGTACTTC
abundance: many
v_gene: TRBV2
j_gene: TRBJ2-5
d_gene: NA

CDR3aa: CASSNGPWGIDTDTQYF
CDR3nt: TGTGCCAGCAGCAATGGCCCGTGGGGGATTGATACAGATACGCAGTATTTT
abundance: NA
v_gene: TRBV5-4
j_gene: TRBJ2-3
d_gene: NA

CDR3aa: CAWSEPSGRAIDTQYF
CDR3nt: TGTGCCTGGAGTGAACCTAGCGGGAGGGCCATAGATACGCAGTATTTT
abundance: few
v_gene: TRBV30
j_gene: TRBJ2-3
d_gene: TRBD2

CDR3aa: CASSPTVGNTEAFF
CDR3nt: TGTGCCAGCTCACCTACAGTTGGGAACACTGAAGCTTTCTTT
abundance: many
v_gene: TRBV18
j_gene: TRBJ1-1
d_gene: NA

CDR3aa: CASRRVWNTEAFF
CDR3nt: TGTGCCAGCCGTAGGGTGTGGAACACTGAAGCTTTCTTT
abundance: many
v_gene: TRBV6-5
j_gene: TRBJ1-1
d_gene: NA